This entry is about one TCR beta chain. Sorted-subset replicate PCRs used roughly 220 ng DNA, approximately 33,000 T cell genomes. Some clones are missing from TCRdb's copy, which holds only in-frame ones; the method was immunoSEQ multiplex PCR. The sample shows 630,000 or so clones, roughly 98% of them seen only once. V was cut by 3 bases and J by 1 base, with 13 bases left in between. CDR1 is LNHNV and CDR2 is YYDKDF in the germline V gene (reference sequence). The CDR3 length is 15 residues. These data belong to a study of shared clonotypes between healthy human individuals. About the study: Three CD4 naive, three CD4 memory, two CD8 naive and one CD8 memory plate were used per donor.

CD45RO-negative cells were positively selected for CCR7, leaving out terminally differentiated effector memory CD45RA+ cells. The gene calls are TRBV15 and TRBJ2-7; D remains unclear. The origin of this receptor is a man younger than 45 in good health. The sequencing input was naive CD8+ T cells sorted from blood. The CDR3 loop is CATSSLGLPSYEQYF. In DNA, the CDR3 is TGTGCCACCAGCAGCCTGGGCCTTCCTTCCTACGAGCAGTACTTC.